The TCR beta chain described here comes from a study of PD-1 blockade in classical Hodgkin lymphoma. About the study: Once every 2 weeks, patients received intravenous nivolumab at 3 mg/kg. Whole-study results and caveats: CD4+ TCR diversity climbed significantly by C4D1, unlike CD8+ TCR diversity.

Assay: immunoSEQ multiplex PCR; the TCRdb copy retains only in-frame clones and omits some. Among about 50,000 clones listed, nearly 90% were seen once. A note on this clone: Its antigen is still unknown.

V was cut by 1 base and J by 5 bases, with 15 bases left in between. This CDR3 is 15 amino acids long. The germline V gene encodes CDR1 LGHNA and CDR2 YNFKEQ. Time point described: cycle 4 day 1 (C4D1), after 6 weeks of nivolumab. Every single patient, without exception, relapsed after autologous stem cell transplantation, and brentuximab vedotin exposure varied. This chain connects TRBV4-2 to TRBJ2-7; D possibly corresponds to TRBD2 (7 bases). The receptor was derived from a human donor with classical Hodgkin lymphoma. The sample in question was peripheral blood mononuclear cells (PBMCs), obtained before the fourth cycle of nivolumab. CDR3 amino acids: CASSQVGGAGDEQYF. The CDR3 coding sequence is TGTGCCAGCAGCCAAGTAGGGGGGGCGGGCGACGAGCAGTACTTC.